The sequence of this T cell receptor (beta chain) was determined in a study of shared clonotypes between healthy human individuals. Study in general: Each donor contributed plates that comprised three CD4 naive, three CD4 memory, two CD8 naive and one CD8 memory. Regarding the study as a whole: A handful of donors shared about 4.5% of their naive CD4 clonotypes.

V gave up 6 bases and J gave up 2 bases, with 18 bases separating them. CDR1 and CDR2 from the germline V gene are LNHDA and SQIVND (reference sequence). The CDR3 is 16 residues long. A CD45RA-negative memory subset and a CD45RA+ naive subset were separated from the CD4+ cells. Running of the assay took place at deep level. Libraries were prepared by immunoSEQ multiplex PCR; TCRdb keeps only in-frame clonotypes and omits some of them. This sample has 2,500,000 or so clones; 85% to 95% occur once, and the top ten carry roughly 0.34%. Comment on this clone: Its antigen is not known.

The sequenced sample consisted of naive CD4+ T cells from PBMCs. The subset denotes: CD45RA+ positively selected. The receptor's source is a man aged 18 to 29 in good health. Some clones in this sample may be carry-over from other donors' samples. The V and J genes are TRBV19 and TRBJ2-3; D uncertain. The CDR3 DNA reads TGTGCCAGTAGCGACGGGCTGAACCCCCTCACAGATACGCAGTATTTT. It is translated as CASSDGLNPLTDTQYF.